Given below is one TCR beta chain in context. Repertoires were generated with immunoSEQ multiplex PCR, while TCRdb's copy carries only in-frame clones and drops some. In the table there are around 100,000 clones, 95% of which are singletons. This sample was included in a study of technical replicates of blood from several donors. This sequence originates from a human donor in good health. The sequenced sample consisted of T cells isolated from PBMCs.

In nucleotides, the CDR3 is TGTGCCAGCAGAACTAGCGGGATTAACACCGGGGAGCTGTTTTTT. Protein product: CASRTSGINTGELFF. The chain uses TRBV27 and TRBJ2-2, with 10 bases aligning to TRBD2. V shed 6 bases and J 2 bases; nucleotides not matched to a gene: 3. Germline V gives CDR1 MNHEY, CDR2 SMNVEV (reference sequence). The CDR3 is 15 amino acids.